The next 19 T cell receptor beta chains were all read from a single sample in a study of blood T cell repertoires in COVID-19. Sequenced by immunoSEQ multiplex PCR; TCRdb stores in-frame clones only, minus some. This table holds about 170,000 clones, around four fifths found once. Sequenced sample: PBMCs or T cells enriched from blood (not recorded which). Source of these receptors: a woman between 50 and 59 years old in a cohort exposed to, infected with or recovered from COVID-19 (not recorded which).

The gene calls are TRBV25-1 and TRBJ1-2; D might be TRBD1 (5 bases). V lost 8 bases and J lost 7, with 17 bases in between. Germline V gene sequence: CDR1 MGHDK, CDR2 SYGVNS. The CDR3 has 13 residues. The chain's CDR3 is CASAWFGGTGYTF. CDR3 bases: TGTGCCAGCGCATGGTTTGGGGGGACTGGCTACACCTTC.

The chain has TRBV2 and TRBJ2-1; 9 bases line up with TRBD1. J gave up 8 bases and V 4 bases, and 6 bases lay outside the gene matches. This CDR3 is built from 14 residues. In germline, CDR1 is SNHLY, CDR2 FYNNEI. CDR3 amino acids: CASSAGTGLDEQFF. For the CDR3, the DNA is TGTGCCAGCAGTGCCGGGACAGGGCTGGATGAGCAGTTCTTC.

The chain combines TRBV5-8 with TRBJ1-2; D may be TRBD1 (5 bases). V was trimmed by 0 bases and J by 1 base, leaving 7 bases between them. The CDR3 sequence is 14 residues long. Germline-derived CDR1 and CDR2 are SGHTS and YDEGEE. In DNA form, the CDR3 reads TGTGCCAGCAGCTTGGCCAGGGATAACTATGGCTACACCTTC. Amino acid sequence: CASSLARDNYGYTF.

The CDR3 DNA is TGTGCCATCCGGACAGACAATCAGCCCCAGCATTTT. As protein: CAIRTDNQPQHF. This sequence joins TRBV10-3 and TRBJ1-5, with D perhaps matching TRBD1 (6 bases). The CDR3 covers 12 residues. The germline gives CDR1 ENHRY, CDR2 SYGVKD. Trimming shortened V by 8 bases and J by 3 bases, and 8 bases separated the two germline ends.

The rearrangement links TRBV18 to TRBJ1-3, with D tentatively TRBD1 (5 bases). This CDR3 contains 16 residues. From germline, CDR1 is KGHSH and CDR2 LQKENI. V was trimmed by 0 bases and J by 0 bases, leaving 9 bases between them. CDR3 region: CASSPPGRGSGNTIYF. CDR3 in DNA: TGTGCCAGCTCACCACCGGGAAGGGGCTCTGGAAACACCATATATTTT. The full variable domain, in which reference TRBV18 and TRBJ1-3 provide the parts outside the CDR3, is NAGVMQNPRHLVRRRGQEARLRCSPMKGHSHVYWYRQLPEEGLKFMVYLQKENIIDESGMPKERFSAEFPKEGPSILRIQQVVRGDSAAYFCASSPPGRGSGNTIYFGEGSWLTVV.

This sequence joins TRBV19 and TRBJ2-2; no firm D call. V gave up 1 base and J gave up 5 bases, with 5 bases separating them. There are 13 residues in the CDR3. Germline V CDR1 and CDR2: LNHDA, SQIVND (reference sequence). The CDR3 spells CASSIARTGELFF. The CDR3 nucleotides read TGTGCCAGTAGTATAGCCCGGACCGGGGAGCTGTTTTTT.

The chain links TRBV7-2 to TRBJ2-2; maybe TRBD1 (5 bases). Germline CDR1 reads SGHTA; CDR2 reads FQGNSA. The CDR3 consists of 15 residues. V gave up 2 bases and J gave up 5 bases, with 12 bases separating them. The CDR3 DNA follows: TGTGCCAGCAGCTTAATTGTCTCAGGGACCGGGGAGCTGTTTTTT. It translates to CASSLIVSGTGELFF.

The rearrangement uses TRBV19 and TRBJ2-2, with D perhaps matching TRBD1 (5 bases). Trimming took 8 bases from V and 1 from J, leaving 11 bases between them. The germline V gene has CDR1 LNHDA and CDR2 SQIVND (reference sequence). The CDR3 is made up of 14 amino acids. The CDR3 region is CASRGTGNTGELFF. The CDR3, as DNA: TGTGCCAGTCGTGGTACAGGGAACACCGGGGAGCTGTTTTTT. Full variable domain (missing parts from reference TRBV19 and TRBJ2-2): DGGITQSPKYLFRKEGQNVTLSCEQNLNHDAMYWYRQDPGQGLRLIYYSQIVNDFQKGDIAEGYSVSREKKESFPLTVTSAQKNPTAFYLCASRGTGNTGELFFGEGSRLTVL.

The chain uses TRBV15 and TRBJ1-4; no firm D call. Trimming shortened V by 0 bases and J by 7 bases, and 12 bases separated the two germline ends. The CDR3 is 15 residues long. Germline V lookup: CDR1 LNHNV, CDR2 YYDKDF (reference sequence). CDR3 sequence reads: CATSRDLGVSEKLFF. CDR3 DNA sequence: TGTGCCACCAGCAGAGATTTGGGAGTGAGTGAAAAACTGTTTTTT. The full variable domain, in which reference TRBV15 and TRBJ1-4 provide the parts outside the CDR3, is DAMVIQNPRYQVTQFGKPVTLSCSQTLNHNVMYWYQQKSSQAPKLLFHYYDKDFNNEADTPDNFQSRRPNTSFCFLDIRSPGLGDTAMYLCATSRDLGVSEKLFFGSGTQLSVL.

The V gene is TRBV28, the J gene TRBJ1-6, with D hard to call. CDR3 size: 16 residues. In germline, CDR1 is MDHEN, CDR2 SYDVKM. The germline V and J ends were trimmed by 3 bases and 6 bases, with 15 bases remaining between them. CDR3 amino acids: CASSLEATSGNSPLHF. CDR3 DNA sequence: TGTGCCAGCAGTTTGGAGGCTACCTCTGGTAATTCACCCCTCCACTTT. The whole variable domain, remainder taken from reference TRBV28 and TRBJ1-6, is DVKVTQSSRYLVKRTGEKVFLECVQDMDHENMFWYRQDPGLGLRLIYFSYDVKMKEKGDIPEGYSVSREKKERFSLILESASTNQTSMYLCASSLEATSGNSPLHFGNGTRLTVT.

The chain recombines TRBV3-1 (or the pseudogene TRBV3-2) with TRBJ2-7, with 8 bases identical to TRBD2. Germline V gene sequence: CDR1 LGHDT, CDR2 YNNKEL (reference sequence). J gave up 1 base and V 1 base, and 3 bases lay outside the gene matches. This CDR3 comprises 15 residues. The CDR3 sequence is CASSQGLAGSYEQYF. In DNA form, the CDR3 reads TGTGCCAGCAGCCAAGGCCTAGCGGGTTCCTACGAGCAGTACTTC.

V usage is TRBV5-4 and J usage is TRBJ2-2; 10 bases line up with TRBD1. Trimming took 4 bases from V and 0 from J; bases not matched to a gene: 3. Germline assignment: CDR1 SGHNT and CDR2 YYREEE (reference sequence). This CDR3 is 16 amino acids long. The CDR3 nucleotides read TGTGCCAGCAGCCCCGGACAGGGGGCGAACACCGGGGAGCTGTTTTTT. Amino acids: CASSPGQGANTGELFF.

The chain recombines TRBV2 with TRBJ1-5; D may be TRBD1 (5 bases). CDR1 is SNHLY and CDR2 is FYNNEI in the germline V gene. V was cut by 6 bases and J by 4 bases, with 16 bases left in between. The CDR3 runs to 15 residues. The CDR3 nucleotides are TGTGCCAGCAGCTTAATGGGGCAGGGTAATCAGCCCCAGCATTTT. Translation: CASSLMGQGNQPQHF.

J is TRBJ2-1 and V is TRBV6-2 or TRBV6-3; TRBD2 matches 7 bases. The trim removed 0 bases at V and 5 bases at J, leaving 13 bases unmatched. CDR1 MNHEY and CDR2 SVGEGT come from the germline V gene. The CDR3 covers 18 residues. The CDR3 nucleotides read TGTGCCAGCAGTTACTCGTCCCCAGGACTAGGAAGCGACAATGAGCAGTTCTTC. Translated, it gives CASSYSSPGLGSDNEQFF.

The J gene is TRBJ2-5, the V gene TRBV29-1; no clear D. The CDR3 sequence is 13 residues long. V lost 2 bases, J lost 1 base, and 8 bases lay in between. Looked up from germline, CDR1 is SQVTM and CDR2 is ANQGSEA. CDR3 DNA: TGCAGCGTTGAATTGCGGCTCCAAGAGACCCAGTACTTC. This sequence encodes CSVELRLQETQYF.

For the CDR3, the DNA is TGCAGCGTTGTCCCGGGACATCCGACAGATACGCAGTATTTT. It is translated as CSVVPGHPTDTQYF. The rearrangement links TRBV29-1 to TRBJ2-3; D may be TRBD1 (6 bases). V lost 4 bases and J lost 3, with 14 bases in between. Germline CDR1 and CDR2: SQVTM and ANQGSEA. This CDR3 comprises 14 residues.

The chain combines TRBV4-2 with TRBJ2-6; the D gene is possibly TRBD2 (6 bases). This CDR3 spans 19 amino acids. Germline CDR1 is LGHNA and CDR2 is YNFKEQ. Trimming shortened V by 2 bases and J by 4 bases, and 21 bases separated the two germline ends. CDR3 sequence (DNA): TGTGCCAGCAGCCAACTCGGTGGAGCTGGGGGGAGGGGGGCCAACGTCCTGACTTTC. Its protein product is CASSQLGGAGGRGANVLTF.

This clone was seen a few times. CDR3 sequence (DNA): TGTGCCAGCCTTGACTCCCGCTCCTACGAGCAGTACTTC. This gives the protein CASLDSRSYEQYF. J is TRBJ2-7 and V is TRBV6-5, with D hard to call. The CDR3 contains 13 residues. Trimming took 8 bases from V and 0 from J, leaving 11 bases between them. Germline lookup yields CDR1 MNHEY and CDR2 SVGAGI.

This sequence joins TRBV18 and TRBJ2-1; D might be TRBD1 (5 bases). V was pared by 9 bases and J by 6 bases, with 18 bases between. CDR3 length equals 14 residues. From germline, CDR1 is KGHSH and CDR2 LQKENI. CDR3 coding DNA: TGTGCCAGTCAATGGTCAGGGCAGGGCAATGAGCAGTTCTTC. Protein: CASQWSGQGNEQFF.